This TCR beta chain stems from a study of identical twins. Trimming cost V 1 base and J 6 bases, with 11 bases left between them. This CDR3 is built from 14 residues. This clonotype has a handful of counts. The antigen remains undetermined. The study, taken as a whole, reports: Twins' excess sharing was less marked for out-of-frame beta sequences. Abundant beta clonotypes from cord blood bore fewer insertions; memory repertoires lacked this pattern. Findings depended on cross-sectional statistics rather than tracking the same donors. Invariant T cells like MAIT and iNKT could partly confound the zero-insertion analyses.

TCRdb analysed the 5' RACE reads with MiXCR anew, one entry per CDR3 protein. This sample has around 960,000 distinct CDR3 sequences, with roughly 12% found just once. In addition, the sample was reused for a study of yellow fever vaccine responses in identical twins.

The chain employs TRBV12-3 or TRBV12-4 and TRBJ2-3; D is possibly TRBD1 (7 bases). This TCR was sampled from a woman aged 18-30 years in good health. The sequenced sample was PBMCs. CDR3 in amino acids: CASSLVAGGDTQYF. In nucleotides, the CDR3 is TGTGCCAGCAGTTTAGTAGCAGGGGGGGATACGCAGTATTTT.